Listed below are T cell receptor beta chains from one sample, sequenced in a study of T cell clusters in autoimmune cytopenias. TCRdb re-analyzed the multiplex PCR reads; it lists each CDR3 protein once, without DNA. In total, the table holds 8,500 to 14,000 distinct CDR3 sequences. Another study also made use of these data, one on T cell repertoires in aging, cancer and after chemotherapy.

Sequencing was performed on peripheral blood. These receptors all come from a human donor in good health. Each CDR3 is given with its conserved first and last residue. The order of the fields is V gene, J gene, clone size, CDR3 protein. Part of the rows lack a size; the others show once, few, many or a class for expanded clones.

>TRBV15|TRBJ2-2|medium-sized
CATSRATGELFF
>TRBV14|TRBJ2-2|.
CASSPRRTTANTGELFF
>TRBV5-6|TRBJ2-1|.
CASSLGSAYNEQFF
>TRBV30|TRBJ2-7|.
CAWRGDSTSYEQYF
>TRBV7-6|TRBJ2-1|.
CASRQGLAIYNEQFF
>TRBV6-6|TRBJ1-6|medium-sized
CASSDPLGQGLNSPLHF
>TRBV18|TRBJ1-1|.
CASSPDQPGADEAFF
>TRBV2|TRBJ2-7|.
CASSSDWREQYF
>TRBV24-1|TRBJ2-1|.
CATSGGQGGPQFF
>TRBV12-3/TRBV12-4|TRBJ2-7|.
CASSSQGGGYEQYF
>TRBV6-2/TRBV6-3|TRBJ2-3|.
CASSEDLGGVAQYF
>TRBV6-5|TRBJ1-4|.
CASRSGPVGEKLFF
>TRBV5-1|TRBJ2-2|.
CASSLAPGAAGELFF
>TRBV30|TRBJ1-1|.
CAWSPGVRGTEAFF
>TRBV27|TRBJ2-1|.
CASHSVSSYNEQFF
>TRBV6-2/TRBV6-3|TRBJ2-6|.
CASSYSRLAGETGANVLTF
>TRBV5-4|TRBJ2-3|.
CASSRQISLDTDTQYF
>TRBV27|TRBJ1-5|.
CASRIHSNQPQHF
>TRBV28|TRBJ2-5|.
CASSLYRGETQYF
>TRBV20-1|TRBJ2-1|.
CSAQKGGNEQFF
>TRBV7-2|TRBJ1-5|.
CASSPPYQPQHF
>TRBV18|TRBJ2-2|.
CASSPPSSGRSGELFF
>TRBV5-4|TRBJ1-2|.
CASSLNSAPRGGIGYTF
>TRBV25-1|TRBJ2-5|.
CASTGSQETQYF
>TRBV6-2/TRBV6-3|TRBJ2-1|.
CASSYIGTSYNEQFF
>TRBV6-5|TRBJ1-3|.
CASRRTSGNTIYF
>TRBV20-1|TRBJ2-1|.
CSARDRSSGSPYNEQFF
>TRBV19|TRBJ2-1|.
CASSFPPGDRQFF
>TRBV20-1|TRBJ2-3|.
CSARGGAHTDTQYF
>TRBV19|TRBJ1-4|.
CASSSSGATNEKLFF
>TRBV28|TRBJ2-7|.
CASSTQGFHEQYF
>TRBV18|TRBJ1-2|medium-sized
CASSPLGGLDGYTF
>TRBV18|TRBJ2-3|.
CASSRSRGDTQYF
>TRBV6-2/TRBV6-3|TRBJ2-1|.
CASSPGTFLGEQFF
>TRBV18|TRBJ1-5|.
CASSPQERRGPQHF
>TRBV12-3/TRBV12-4|TRBJ2-1|.
CASSLLAGGRNEQFF
>TRBV29-1|TRBJ1-2|medium-sized
CSALSGDYGYTF
>TRBV7-9|TRBJ1-2|.
CASSVPGRSGYTF
>TRBV27|TRBJ1-2|.
CASSLAGRGGYTF
>TRBV14|TRBJ1-6|.
CASSQDRVRESPLHF
>TRBV4-2|TRBJ2-5|.
CASSQAGTEGGTQYF
>TRBV13|TRBJ2-7|.
CASSFSGQVYEQYF
>TRBV18|TRBJ2-5|.
CASSQGTEETQYF
>TRBV27|TRBJ2-5|.
CASSLSSQETQYF
>TRBV5-6|TRBJ2-5|.
CASSWVWWETQYF
>TRBV6-5|TRBJ1-2|.
CASRPGGGGFYGYTF
>TRBV20-1|TRBJ2-2|.
CSAYGAGLNTGELFF
>TRBV6-5|TRBJ2-2|medium-sized
CASSRQGASTGELFF
>TRBV6-5|TRBJ2-1|.
CASSPTSGRTGWEQFF
>TRBV29-1|TRBJ2-7|medium-sized
CSVELVRKGVIEQYF
>TRBV7-6|TRBJ2-5|.
CASSLDQGGWETQYF